The TCR beta chain described here comes from a study of CD8 T cells in Susac syndrome. V was shortened by 3 bases and J by 4 bases, with 12 bases between the two germline ends. Per the germline V gene, CDR1 is LNHDA and CDR2 is SQIVND (reference sequence). The CDR3 has 15 amino acids. Random hexamers were used to reverse transcribe the RNA input (roughly 0.5 to 1 ug). A multiplex approach, immunoSEQ multiplex PCR, amplified TCR beta CDR3 across 54 Vbeta and 13 Jbeta. TCRdb re-called the immunoSEQ multiplex PCR reads through MiXCR, storing one row per CDR3 protein. The repertoire holds 120,000 or so distinct CDR3 sequences, 85% to 95% seen once, with under 0.095% in the top ten.

The chain links TRBV19 to TRBJ2-2; D unresolved. This clonotype was obtained from a human donor with multiple sclerosis. The sample taken for sequencing was CD4+ T cells from PBMCs. CDR3 nucleotide sequence: TGTGCCAGTAGTATCCCCCTCGGCACCACCGGGGAGCTGTTTTTT. This encodes CASSIPLGTTGELFF.